This TCR beta chain was profiled in a study of OX40 agonist ivuxolimab in advanced cancers. Study-level background: Partial responses occurred in Three dose-escalation patients, one with hepatocellular carcinoma and two with cutaneous melanoma.

The assay was immunoSEQ multiplex PCR, and TCRdb's table has in-frame clones only and misses some. Of roughly 140,000 clones in the sample, 85% to 95% are singletons; the top ten hold about 0.3%. In regard to this clone: What it recognizes is unknown.

V lost 6 bases and J 10 bases, leaving 13 bases between the germline ends. Looked up from germline, CDR1 is DFQATT and CDR2 is SNEGSKA (reference sequence). The CDR3 has 11 amino acids. Whole-study results and caveats: CD8+ T cells averaged more expanded clones than CD4+.

This clonotype was sampled from an adult with an advanced solid tumor such as melanoma, head and neck, liver or kidney cancer. Here the sequenced sample was CD4+ or CD8+ T cells sorted from blood, taken in a trial of the OX40 agonist ivuxolimab. The chain couples TRBV20-1 to TRBJ2-1, with D possibly being TRBD1 (5 bases). The CDR3 nucleotides are TGCAGTGCCATACCAGGGCGGGAGCAGTTCTTC. Amino acids: CSAIPGREQFF.